A selection of T cell receptor beta chains follows, all from one sample in a study of T cell repertoires in cytomegalovirus infection. A single record per CDR3 protein comes from TCRdb applying MiXCR to the reads. The data show about 500,000 distinct CDR3 sequences, about 33% seen once. The antigens for these receptors are not known. Source: cultured PBMCs, taken from culture after CMV antigen stimulation. The origin of the receptors is a human donor in good health (CMV status not recorded). Some clones in this sample may be carry-over from other donors' samples. Each CDR3 is given without its conserved first and last residue. Fields, in order: D gene, CDR3 length, V gene, CDR3 protein. A D gene is named only where the DNA matches it firmly.

D gene: NA; CDR3 length: 12; V gene: TRBV11-3; CDR3 protein: ASSHTSSYNEQF
D gene: TRBD1; CDR3 length: 12; V gene: TRBV7-9; CDR3 protein: ASSQGQTNQPQH
D gene: NA; CDR3 length: 15; V gene: TRBV7-8; CDR3 protein: ASSFVSSLSSYNEQF
D gene: NA; CDR3 length: 13; V gene: TRBV5-1; CDR3 protein: ASSPIGTTNEKLF
D gene: NA; CDR3 length: 13; V gene: TRBV24-1; CDR3 protein: ATSDHIPGDNEQF
D gene: NA; CDR3 length: 14; V gene: TRBV6-2/TRBV6-3; CDR3 protein: ASSRYGTPSTDTQY
D gene: NA; CDR3 length: 9; V gene: TRBV2; CDR3 protein: ASGPMEKLF
D gene: NA; CDR3 length: 12; V gene: TRBV19; CDR3 protein: AVQEGGFTGELF
D gene: NA; CDR3 length: 13; V gene: TRBV4-1; CDR3 protein: ASSQDSGSGTEAF
D gene: NA; CDR3 length: 12; V gene: TRBV7-9; CDR3 protein: ASSPDVGLYGYT
D gene: NA; CDR3 length: 14; V gene: TRBV7-6; CDR3 protein: ASSDLRREARNTIY
D gene: NA; CDR3 length: 11; V gene: TRBV6-1; CDR3 protein: ASRDTGKETQY
D gene: TRBD2; CDR3 length: 15; V gene: TRBV7-2; CDR3 protein: ASSLVAGELAKNIQY
D gene: NA; CDR3 length: 12; V gene: TRBV7-9; CDR3 protein: ASSFSGESYGYT
D gene: NA; CDR3 length: 13; V gene: TRBV4-1; CDR3 protein: ASSQDFRDGEKLF
D gene: NA; CDR3 length: 14; V gene: TRBV5-5; CDR3 protein: ASSPPYGGSYNEQF
D gene: NA; CDR3 length: 13; V gene: TRBV20-1; CDR3 protein: SAPPRELGTDEQF
D gene: NA; CDR3 length: 13; V gene: TRBV7-9; CDR3 protein: ASSFPSPRDNEQF
D gene: NA; CDR3 length: 13; V gene: TRBV7-2; CDR3 protein: ASSLGFGKGEKLF
D gene: NA; CDR3 length: 11; V gene: TRBV20-1; CDR3 protein: SARRTLQETQY
D gene: NA; CDR3 length: 13; V gene: TRBV6-5; CDR3 protein: ASSYQHSGANVLT
D gene: TRBD1; CDR3 length: 10; V gene: TRBV29-1; CDR3 protein: SGMTTGSGYT
D gene: TRBD1; CDR3 length: 12; V gene: TRBV6-5; CDR3 protein: ASRPGTGIQPQH
D gene: TRBD2; CDR3 length: 16; V gene: TRBV4-3; CDR3 protein: ASSQGSITSGRGDTQY
D gene: NA; CDR3 length: 17; V gene: TRBV5-1; CDR3 protein: ASSLAVLKAGSSYNEQF
D gene: NA; CDR3 length: 11; V gene: TRBV19; CDR3 protein: ASSDRTNEKLF
D gene: TRBD1; CDR3 length: 12; V gene: TRBV6-6; CDR3 protein: ASSPQGARETQY